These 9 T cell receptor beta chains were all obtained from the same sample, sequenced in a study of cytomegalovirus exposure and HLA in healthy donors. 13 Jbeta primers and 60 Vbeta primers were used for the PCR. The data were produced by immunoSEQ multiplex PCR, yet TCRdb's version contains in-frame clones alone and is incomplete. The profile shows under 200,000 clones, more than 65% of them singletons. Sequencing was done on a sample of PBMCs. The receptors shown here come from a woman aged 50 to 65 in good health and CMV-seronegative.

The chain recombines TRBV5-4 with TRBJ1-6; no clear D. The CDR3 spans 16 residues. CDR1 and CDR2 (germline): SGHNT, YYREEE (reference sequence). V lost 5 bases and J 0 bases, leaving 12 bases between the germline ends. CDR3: CASRPTSGSYNSPLHF. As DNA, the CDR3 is TGTGCCAGCAGACCGACCTCAGGCTCCTATAATTCACCCCTCCACTTT.

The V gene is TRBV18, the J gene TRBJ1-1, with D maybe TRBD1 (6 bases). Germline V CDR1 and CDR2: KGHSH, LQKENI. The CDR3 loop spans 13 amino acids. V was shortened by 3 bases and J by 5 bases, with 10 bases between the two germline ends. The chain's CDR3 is CASSPFQGTEAFF. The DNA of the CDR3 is TGTGCCAGCTCACCGTTTCAGGGGACTGAAGCTTTCTTT.

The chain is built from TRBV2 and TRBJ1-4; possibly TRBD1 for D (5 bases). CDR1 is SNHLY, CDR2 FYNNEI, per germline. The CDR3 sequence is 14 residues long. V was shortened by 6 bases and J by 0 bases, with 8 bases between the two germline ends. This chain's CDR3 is CASRVGATNEKLFF. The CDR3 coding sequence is TGTGCCAGCAGGGTAGGGGCAACTAATGAAAAACTGTTTTTT.

The CDR3 region is CASRPPGGLAKNIQYF. The CDR3 DNA is TGTGCCAGCAGGCCCCCGGGGGGGTTAGCCAAAAACATTCAGTACTTC. The chain links TRBV28 to TRBJ2-4; 8 bases fit TRBD2. There are 16 residues in the CDR3. Trimming cost V 6 bases and J 0 bases; bases outside gene matches: 7. Germline CDR1 and CDR2: MDHEN and SYDVKM.

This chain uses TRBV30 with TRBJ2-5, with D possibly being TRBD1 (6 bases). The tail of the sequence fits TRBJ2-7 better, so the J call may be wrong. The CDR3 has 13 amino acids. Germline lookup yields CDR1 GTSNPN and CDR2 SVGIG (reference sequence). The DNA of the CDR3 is TGTGCCTGGAGTGGTACAGGGTATAACGAGCAGTACTTC. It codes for CAWSGTGYNEQYF.

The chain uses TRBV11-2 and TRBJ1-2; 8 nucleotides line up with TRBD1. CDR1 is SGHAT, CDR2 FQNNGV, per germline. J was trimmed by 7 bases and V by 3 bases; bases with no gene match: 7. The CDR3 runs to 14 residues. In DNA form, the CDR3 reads TGTGCCAGCAGCTTCGGACAGGGAACGAGTGGCTACACCTTC. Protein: CASSFGQGTSGYTF.

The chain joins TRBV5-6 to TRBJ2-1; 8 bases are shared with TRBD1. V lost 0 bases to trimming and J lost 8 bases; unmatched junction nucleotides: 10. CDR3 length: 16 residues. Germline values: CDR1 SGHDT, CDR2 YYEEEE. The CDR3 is CASSLAPFTGGDEQFF. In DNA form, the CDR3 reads TGTGCCAGCAGCTTGGCCCCTTTCACAGGGGGAGATGAGCAGTTCTTC. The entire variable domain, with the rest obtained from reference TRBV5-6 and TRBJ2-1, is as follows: DAGVTQSPTHLIKTRGQQVTLRCSPKSGHDTVSWYQQALGQGPQFIFQYYEEEERQRGNFPDRFSGHQFPNYSSELNVNALLLGDSALYLCASSLAPFTGGDEQFFGPGTRLTVL.

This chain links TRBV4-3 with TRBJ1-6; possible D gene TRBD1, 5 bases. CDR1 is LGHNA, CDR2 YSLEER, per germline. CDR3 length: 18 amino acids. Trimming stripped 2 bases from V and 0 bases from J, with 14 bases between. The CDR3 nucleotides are TGCGCCAGCAGCCAACGTCAGGGCTCCAGCTCCTATAATTCACCCCTCCACTTT. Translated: CASSQRQGSSSYNSPLHF.

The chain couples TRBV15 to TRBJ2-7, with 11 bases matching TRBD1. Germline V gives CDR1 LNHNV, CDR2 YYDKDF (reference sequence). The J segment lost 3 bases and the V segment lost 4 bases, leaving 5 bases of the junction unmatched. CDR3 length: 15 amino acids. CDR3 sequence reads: CATSKTGTGGYEQYF. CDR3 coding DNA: TGTGCCACCAGCAAAACCGGGACAGGGGGCTACGAGCAGTACTTC.